This passage covers 20 T cell receptor beta chains from one sample sequenced in a study of blood T cell repertoires in COVID-19. Profiling relied on immunoSEQ multiplex PCR, and the TCRdb table lists in-frame clones only, not all of them. The sample has roughly 190,000 clones; approximately 86% are singletons. The material sequenced was peripheral blood. The receptors come from a man aged 70 or older with acute or convalescent COVID-19.

The chain is built from TRBV15 and TRBJ2-5; 9 nucleotides agree with TRBD1. The V gene end was trimmed by 3 bases and the J gene end by 5 bases; junction bases not matched to a gene: 4. CDR1 is LNHNV, CDR2 YYDKDF, per germline (reference sequence). This CDR3 has 14 amino acids. The CDR3 DNA follows: TGTGCCACCAGCAGGTTAGGGACAGGGGAGACCCAGTACTTC. This translates into CATSRLGTGETQYF.

This chain links TRBV15 with TRBJ2-7; TRBD1 aligns across 9 bases. Germline loops: CDR1 LNHNV, CDR2 YYDKDF (reference sequence). This CDR3 region has 18 residues. After removal of 0 bases from V and 6 bases from J, the junction contained 15 bases not matched to a gene. Here the CDR3 reads CATSRDLGNRGRVGEQYF. CDR3 DNA: TGTGCCACCAGCAGAGATTTGGGAAACAGGGGGCGGGTTGGCGAGCAGTACTTC.

The rearrangement links TRBV28 to TRBJ2-7; TRBD2 might be the D (6 bases). Trimming shortened V by 2 bases and J by 5 bases, and 10 bases separated the two germline ends. CDR1 and CDR2 from the germline V gene are MDHEN and SYDVKM. The CDR3 contains 13 residues. CDR3: CASSLAGKHEQYF. CDR3 DNA sequence: TGTGCCAGCAGTTTAGCGGGGAAGCACGAGCAGTACTTC.

This clone has a single count. J is TRBJ1-1 and V is TRBV5-5; no definite D call. Trimming took 4 bases from V and 1 from J, leaving 11 bases between them. The CDR3 has 14 amino acids. CDR1 SGHKS and CDR2 YYEKEE come from the germline V gene (reference sequence). The CDR3 loop is CASSLAPQNTEAFF. For the CDR3, the DNA is TGTGCCAGCAGCCTCGCGCCGCAGAACACTGAAGCTTTCTTT.

This chain joins TRBV28 and TRBJ2-1; 7 bases line up with TRBD1. V gave up 6 bases and J gave up 9 bases; unmatched junction bases: 2. Germline values: CDR1 MDHEN, CDR2 SYDVKM. The CDR3 extends over 11 amino acids. The CDR3 protein is CASSPGGEQFF. CDR3 in DNA: TGTGCCAGCAGCCCAGGGGGTGAGCAGTTCTTC.

V is TRBV19 and J is TRBJ2-1; D not resolved. CDR1 is LNHDA, CDR2 SQIVND, per germline (reference sequence). The CDR3 covers 17 residues. Trimming pared 0 bases from V and 0 bases from J, leaving 12 bases between. The CDR3 DNA reads as TGTGCCAGTAGTATAGATCGAACGATCGGCTCCTACAATGAGCAGTTCTTC. It yields the protein CASSIDRTIGSYNEQFF.

This chain joins TRBV24-1 and TRBJ2-1, with 12 bases matching TRBD1. V lost 3 bases to trimming and J lost 7 bases; unmatched junction nucleotides: 3. CDR3 length: 15 residues. The V gene's germline CDR1 is KGHDR and CDR2 SFDVKD. CDR3 region: CATSDPGQGANEQFF. CDR3 nucleotides: TGTGCCACCAGTGATCCGGGACAGGGGGCTAATGAGCAGTTCTTC.

The genes are TRBV24-1 and TRBJ2-1, with a tentative D call TRBD1 (6 bases). The V end lost 2 bases, the J end lost 5 bases, and 12 bases lay between the germline ends. CDR3 size: 15 residues. Germline CDR1 reads KGHDR; CDR2 reads SFDVKD. The CDR3 DNA is TGTGCCACCAGTGATTCTCGGACAGACCACAATGAGCAGTTCTTC. This codes for CATSDSRTDHNEQFF.

This chain links TRBV14 with TRBJ2-1; D gene ambiguous. Germline V gene lookup returns CDR1 SGHDN and CDR2 FVKESK. This CDR3 has 17 amino acids. The V end lost 4 bases, the J end lost 8 bases, and 24 bases lay between the germline ends. CDR3: CASSLTRLPAGWDEQFF. The CDR3 DNA reads as TGTGCCAGCAGCCTGACGAGGCTACCCGCTGGTTGGGATGAGCAGTTCTTC.

This rearrangement joins TRBV5-1 to TRBJ2-1; unclear D gene. Deletions cut 4 bases from V and 4 bases from J, with 3 bases between. Germline V gives CDR1 SGHRS, CDR2 YFSETQ. This CDR3 spans 11 amino acids. Written as DNA, the CDR3 is TGCGCCAGCAGCGCGTACAATGAGCAGTTCTTC. Translation gives CASSAYNEQFF.

This clone showed up just once. The chain combines TRBV21-1 with TRBJ1-1; the table's D call of TRBD1 was not tested on the DNA. TRBV21-1 is a pseudogene locus. CDR3 size: 16 residues. The CDR3: CASSPTGAPENTEAFF. The CDR3 DNA follows: TGTGCCAGCAGTCCGACAGGGGCCCCGGAGAACACTGAAGCTTTCTTT.

This chain connects TRBV4-3 to TRBJ2-3; TRBD2 matches at 7 bases. Trimming cost V 1 base and J 1 base; bases outside gene matches: 5. This CDR3 region has 16 residues. Germline CDR1 reads LGHNA; CDR2 reads YSLEER. The CDR3 loop is CASSQGGGPGTDTQYF. CDR3 nucleotide sequence: TGCGCCAGCAGCCAAGGCGGGGGACCGGGCACAGATACGCAGTATTTT.

The rearrangement links TRBV5-8 to TRBJ1-4, with 10 nucleotides matching TRBD1. Germline CDR1 and CDR2: SGHTS and YDEGEE. The CDR3 loop spans 16 amino acids. J lost 13 bases, V lost 5 bases, and 17 bases had no gene match. Written as DNA, the CDR3 is TGTGCCAGCAGTCAATGGACAGGGGGAAATTACGAGGGACTGTTTTTT. This sequence encodes CASSQWTGGNYEGLFF.

The chain uses TRBV28 and TRBJ1-4, with D perhaps matching TRBD1 (5 bases). This CDR3 spans 15 amino acids. Per the germline V gene, CDR1 is MDHEN and CDR2 is SYDVKM. The V end was cut by 6 bases, the J end by 5 bases, with 16 bases between. The chain's CDR3 is CASRPAGTVNEKLFF. The CDR3 DNA reads as TGTGCCAGCAGGCCCGCGGGGACGGTGAATGAAAAACTGTTTTTT.

The genes are TRBV5-4 and TRBJ1-2; possibly TRBD1 for D (5 bases). This CDR3 is built from 12 residues. Germline lookup yields CDR1 SGHNT and CDR2 YYREEE (reference sequence). The ends were cut back, 3 bases at V and 9 bases at J, with 12 bases in the middle. CDR3 coding DNA: TGTGCCAGCAGCTCCCTGGACAAAAGCTACACCTTC. As protein: CASSSLDKSYTF. The variable domain in full, completed from reference TRBV5-4 and TRBJ1-2, reads ETGVTQSPTHLIKTRGQQVTLRCSSQSGHNTVSWYQQALGQGPQFIFQYYREEENGRGNFPPRFSGLQFPNYSSELNVNALELDDSALYLCASSSLDKSYTFGSGTRLTVV.

The chain employs TRBV5-4 and TRBJ2-7, with TRBD2 matching 9 bases. CDR1 SGHNT and CDR2 YYREEE come from the germline V gene (reference sequence). The CDR3 is 15 residues long. The junction had 4 bases not matched to a gene; V was cut back by 0 bases and J by 3 bases. The CDR3 DNA reads TGTGCCAGCAGCTTGGAGGCTAGCGGGGTCTACGAGCAGTACTTC. It specifies CASSLEASGVYEQYF.

The chain recombines TRBV7-9 with TRBJ1-2, with 9 bases aligning to TRBD1. Trimming at V came to 5 bases and at J to 7 bases, leaving 5 bases not matched to a gene. Germline CDR1 and CDR2: SEHNR and FQNEAQ (reference sequence). This CDR3 region has 13 residues. The CDR3: CASSPGTGSGYTF. CDR3 DNA sequence: TGTGCCAGCAGCCCAGGGACAGGGTCTGGCTACACCTTC.

CDR3: CAWSTGVDTEAFF. The CDR3 nucleotides read TGTGCCTGGAGTACAGGGGTTGACACTGAAGCTTTCTTT. This sequence joins TRBV30 and TRBJ1-1; 7 positions match TRBD1. Germline loops: CDR1 GTSNPN, CDR2 SVGIG (reference sequence). Trimming took 2 bases from V and 3 from J; bases not matched to a gene: 3. The length of the CDR3 is 13 residues.

As concerns this clone: Other DNA sequences in this sample translate to the same CDR3. The CDR3 loop is CASRGTSGYNEQFF. In nucleotides, the CDR3 is TGTGCCAGCCGGGGGACTAGCGGCTACAATGAGCAGTTCTTC. The J gene is TRBJ2-1, the V gene TRBV2, with 11 bases matching TRBD2. The junction had 3 bases not matched to a gene; V was cut back by 8 bases and J by 3 bases. The CDR3 is made up of 14 amino acids. Looked up from germline, CDR1 is SNHLY and CDR2 is FYNNEI.

The J gene is TRBJ2-7, the V gene TRBV13; a possible D gene is TRBD1 (6 bases). CDR1 is PRHDT, CDR2 FYEKMQ, per germline (reference sequence). This CDR3 has 15 residues. The V end was cut by 5 bases, the J end by 3 bases, with 17 bases between. CDR3 nucleotides: TGTGCCAGCAGCCGTCAGGGGTGGGTGGGCTACGAGCAGTACTTC. It specifies CASSRQGWVGYEQYF.